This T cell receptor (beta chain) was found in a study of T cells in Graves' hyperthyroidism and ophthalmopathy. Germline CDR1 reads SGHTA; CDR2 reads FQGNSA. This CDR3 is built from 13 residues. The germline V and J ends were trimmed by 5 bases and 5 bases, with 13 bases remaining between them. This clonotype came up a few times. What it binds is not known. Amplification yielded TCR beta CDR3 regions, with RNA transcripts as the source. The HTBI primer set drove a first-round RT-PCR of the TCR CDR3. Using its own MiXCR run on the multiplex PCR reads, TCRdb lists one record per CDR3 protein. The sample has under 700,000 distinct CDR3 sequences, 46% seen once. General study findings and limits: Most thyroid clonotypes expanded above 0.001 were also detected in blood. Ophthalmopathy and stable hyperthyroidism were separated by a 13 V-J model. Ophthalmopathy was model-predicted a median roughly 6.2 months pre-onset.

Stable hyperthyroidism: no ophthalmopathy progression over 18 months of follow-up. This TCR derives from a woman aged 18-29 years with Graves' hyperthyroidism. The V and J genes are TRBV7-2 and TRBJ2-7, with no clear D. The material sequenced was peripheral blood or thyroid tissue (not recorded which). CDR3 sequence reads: CASSRRSSHEQYF. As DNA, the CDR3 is TGTGCCAGCAGCCGCAGAAGTAGTCACGAGCAGTACTTC.